The rows below give T cell receptor beta chains drawn from one sample of a study of shared clonotypes between healthy human individuals. Produced via immunoSEQ multiplex PCR; TCRdb's table is partial and in-frame only. The data hold roughly 170,000 clones, with 60% to 75% observed a single time. Sample: memory CD4+ T cells sorted from blood. The receptors stem from a man aged 25-45 years in good health. Both conserved end residues are part of each CDR3. The D gene is left open where the match is weak.

j_call,d_call,v_call,cdr3_aa
TRBJ2-3,TRBD2,TRBV6-6,CASTGTGTINTDTQYF
TRBJ1-4,TRBD1,TRBV29-1,CSVTGGNEKLFF
TRBJ2-1,TRBD2,TRBV7-2,CASSLLGLGSIEQFF
TRBJ1-2,TRBD1,TRBV6-5,CASSYALQGTGYGYTF
TRBJ1-4,-,TRBV7-9,CASSLYRGGIPGSEKLFF
TRBJ2-4,TRBD2,TRBV5-1,CASSSSSGGAKNIQYF
TRBJ2-3,-,TRBV7-7,CASSLGRADTQYF
TRBJ1-1,-,TRBV19,CASSTYKGSRTEAFF
TRBJ2-7,-,TRBV2,CASSDPQGSYEQYF
TRBJ2-6,-,TRBV7-9,CASSLTTPFFPDLTF
TRBJ2-5,-,TRBV5-5,CASSLEETQYF
TRBJ2-3,TRBD2,TRBV5-1,CASSYSGSRDTDTQYF
TRBJ1-1,-,TRBV5-5,CASSDRLGNTEAFF
TRBJ1-3,-,TRBV9,CASSVASGNTIYF
TRBJ2-1,-,TRBV29-1,CSEGSDYQNEQFF
TRBJ1-2,-,TRBV6-1,CASNLLNYGYTF
TRBJ2-5,TRBD2,TRBV9,CASSIGLVGETQYF
TRBJ2-4,-,TRBV11-2,CASSSRMGLAKNIQYF
TRBJ2-3,TRBD2,TRBV9,CASSAGTSGSMDTQYF
TRBJ1-5,-,TRBV20-1,CSARGDQPQHF
TRBJ2-4,-,TRBV5-8,CASSQSGLSGEGGQYF
TRBJ2-3,TRBD2,TRBV2,CASGTSVGTQYF
TRBJ2-7,-,TRBV7-8,CASSEKGNTLYEQYF
TRBJ2-2,TRBD1,TRBV12-5,CASGSGQGGGELFF
TRBJ1-3,TRBD1,TRBV11-3,CASSPGQGPGNTIYF
TRBJ2-7,TRBD1,TRBV7-9,CASSFNPDRGSEQYF
TRBJ2-3,TRBD2,TRBV7-7,CASSLGSGVDTQYF
TRBJ1-1,-,TRBV5-5,CASSLEAYGDTEAFF
TRBJ1-1,-,TRBV19,CASSSTRGMYTEAFF
TRBJ2-7,TRBD2,TRBV27,CASTAASGSYEQYF
TRBJ2-5,-,TRBV2,CASTYSQETQYF
TRBJ1-5,-,TRBV5-6,CASSRSGTNQPQHF
TRBJ1-1,-,TRBV5-1,CASSLEGRSTEAFF
TRBJ1-1,-,TRBV5-5,CASSAAGYLRGEAFF
TRBJ2-3,-,TRBV27,CASSLIDGRRTAQYF
TRBJ2-7,-,TRBV27,CASSFRRQASYEQYF
TRBJ2-1,-,TRBV7-2,CASSLLPSRGEQFF
TRBJ2-3,-,TRBV7-2,CASSLDAGDTDTQYF
TRBJ2-7,TRBD2,TRBV9,CASSGSLAGEQYF
TRBJ1-5,-,TRBV9,CASSAVDSLNQPQHF
TRBJ1-2,TRBD1,TRBV5-5,CASSPDRFYGYTF
TRBJ2-3,TRBD2,TRBV5-1,CASSLAASGRDTQYF
TRBJ2-6,TRBD1,TRBV7-8,CASSLRDRGLGAGANVLTF
TRBJ1-1,-,TRBV4-1,CASSQTQTGLTEAFF
TRBJ2-5,TRBD1,TRBV19,CASSIGGTGTKRTQYF
TRBJ1-2,-,TRBV5-5,CASSLTPLQSYGYTF
TRBJ2-6,-,TRBV2,CASSPRDFGANVLTF
TRBJ2-5,-,TRBV5-1,CASSPTSQGAQETQYF
TRBJ2-3,-,TRBV10-1,CASSERLDTQYF